What follows describes a single T cell receptor beta chain. Its target antigen remains unknown. Within one base of it there is no much larger clone, and no base qualities were kept. The donors were healthy, HIV-negative adults with no recently reported acute infections or vaccinations. Only Caucasian adults living in Nashville, Tennessee, USA were represented among the donors. CD4+ T cells were enriched through magnetic negative selection, after which naive cells were positively selected on CD45RA and the remaining negative fraction served as the memory subset. Blood was collected by leukapheresis, and PBMCs were isolated by Ficoll-Histopaque density gradient centrifugation and then cryopreserved in liquid nitrogen vapor phase. Purity and quantity of every magnetically sorted T cell population were checked by analytical flow cytometry. Each sorted fraction had its genomic DNA isolated and then quantified by UV absorbance on a Nanodrop 2000c.

The entry originates in a study of shared clonotypes between healthy human individuals (TCRdb year 2020). Notes on the research overall: A couple of women and three men aged 18 to 49 years were included in the cohort. Each donor's leukapheresis produced roughly between about 0.85 and 10 billion PBMCs. Per donor, three plates each were used for CD4 naive and CD4 memory, two for CD8 naive, and one for CD8 memory. Different laboratories and diverse techniques were used to prepare libraries and sequence TCR repertoires, to increase sequencing depth and limit assay-specific biases. To estimate repertoire size and how much clonotypes are shared between individuals, the study performed deep sequencing of blood TCR repertoires from 4 to 6 healthy adults. Broad study findings and their caveats: Larger estimated clonotype richness was generally found for naive subsets than for memory subsets. Sharing across a few donors was observed for approximately 5% of naive CD4, 3.5% of naive CD8, 2% to 2.5% of memory CD4, and about 0.4% of memory CD8 clonotypes. Compared with non-shared clonotypes, clonotypes shared by all four sorted-subset donors had higher generation probabilities. Sampling was restricted to blood, and TCR repertoires in tissues likely differ from the TCR repertoires found in blood. Based on pairwise subsampling, the degree of clonotype sharing among donors was expected to be affected by sequencing depth. The genetic and exposure-history diversity represented was limited by the small number of donors. Rarefaction of sorted-subset datasets indicated incomplete sequencing despite the large sequencing depth.

The germline V gene gives CDR1 as MNHEY and CDR2 as SVGAGI. From cysteine to phenylalanine, the CDR3 is 13 amino acids long. Of all the DNA, just the CDR3 is kept, 39 bases in frame from base 1. V was cut back by 8 bases and J by 6 bases, leaving a gap of 16 bases between them. Using the deep immunoSEQ assay, TCR CDR3 regions were amplified from genomic DNA by multiplex PCR. Extracted genomic DNA from each cell subset was spread evenly across all wells of several immunoSEQ 96-well plates, with each plate serving as a replicate. For sorted subsets, each replicate PCR was loaded with around 200 ng genomic DNA, equivalent to 25,000 to 30,000 T cell genomes. Purified libraries were quantified with a Qubit 3.0 fluorometer, sized on a Bioanalyzer 2100, and re-quantified with the KAPA Library Quantification kit. Every immunoSEQ 96-well plate was sequenced on a dedicated single-read 150-cycle Illumina NextSeq 550 flow cell. As for the original processing: Because the immunoSEQ output held only junctional sequences and lacked quality scores, the filtering could not match the filtering applied to full-length reads. To assign V/J genes and CDR3, sequences were annotated using PyIR, a Python wrapper for IgBLAST v1.9, with IMGT germline references. Any read was removed if the V/J assignment was weak (E-value above 1e-6), the CDR3 was missing, or the read contained stop codons, out-of-frame junctions, or ambiguous translated residues. V3J clonotypes were defined as sequences sharing the same inferred V gene, J gene, and CDR3 amino acid sequence. To compute the percentage overlap between repertoires, the number of shared unique clonotypes was divided by the size of the smaller repertoire. Three approaches were used to assess repertoire richness: RTK rarefaction, the Chao1 estimator, and Recon v2.1 estimates of unobserved clonotypes. Generation probabilities for all TCRbeta clonotypes obtained by the gDNA method from a handful of donors were computed using OLGA. TCRdb holds this immuneACCESS table with in-frame rearrangements only. Some clones are missing; in checked studies, unresolved V genes explain under half, and the rest has no known cause. That table supplies the V and J calls and clone size; D and trimming were determined from the DNA. This sample holds about 960,000 clones; around 80% were observed only once. Approximately 1.5% of the sample belongs to the ten largest clones.

The rearrangement joined TRBV6-5 to TRBJ1-2; a tentative D call is TRBD1 (5 bases match). The receptor's source is a man between 18 and 29 years old in good health. The sequenced sample was memory CD4+ T cells sorted from blood. This specimen's cell subset or site label, per the study, means: CD45RA-negative fraction. The CDR3 region has the sequence CASRSGGRNGYTF. The bases read TGTGCCAGCCGAAGTGGGGGGAGAAATGGCTACACCTTC.